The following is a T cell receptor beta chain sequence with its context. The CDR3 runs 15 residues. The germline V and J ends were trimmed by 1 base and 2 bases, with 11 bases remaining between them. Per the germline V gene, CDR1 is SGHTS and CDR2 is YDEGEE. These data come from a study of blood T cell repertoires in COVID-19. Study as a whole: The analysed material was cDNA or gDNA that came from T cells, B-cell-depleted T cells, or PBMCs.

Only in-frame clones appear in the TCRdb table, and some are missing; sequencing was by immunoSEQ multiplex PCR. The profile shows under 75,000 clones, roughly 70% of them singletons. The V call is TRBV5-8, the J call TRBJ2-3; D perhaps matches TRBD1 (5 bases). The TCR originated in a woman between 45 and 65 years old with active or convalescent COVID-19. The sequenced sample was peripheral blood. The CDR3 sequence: CASSLRGHHTDTQYF. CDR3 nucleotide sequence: TGTGCCAGCAGCTTGAGGGGCCACCACACAGATACGCAGTATTTT.